This TCR beta chain was identified in a study of T cells in Graves' hyperthyroidism and ophthalmopathy. Overall study findings and caveats: A 13 V-J model separated ophthalmopathy from stable hyperthyroidism. Blood also showed most of the thyroid clonotypes that were expanded above 0.001.

About this clonotype: The antigen is unknown.

Diagnoses used clinical symptoms, serum thyroxine and TRAb, thyroid ultrasound and orbital computed tomography. The CDR3 totals 11 residues. Germline CDR1 reads SGDLS; CDR2 reads YYNGEE. Trimming removed 8 bases at V and 2 bases at J, with 8 bases between. Amplified TCR beta CDR3 regions came from RNA transcripts. When the TCR CDR3 underwent first-round RT-PCR, the HTBI primer set was used. MiXCR, run by TCRdb on the multiplex PCR reads, gives a single entry per CDR3 protein. The data hold about 660,000 distinct CDR3 sequences, with about 45% observed a single time. The source is an adult man with Graves' disease, either hyperthyroidism or ophthalmopathy (not recorded which). Sequencing was done on a sample of peripheral blood or thyroid tissue (not recorded which). The chain recombines TRBV9 with TRBJ2-7; D not certain. CDR3 bases: TGTGCCAGGGGCTTGACCTACGAGCAGTACTTC. It encodes CARGLTYEQYF.